These T cell receptor beta chains were read from a single sample in a study of cytomegalovirus exposure and HLA in healthy donors. The protocol was immunoSEQ multiplex PCR, while the TCRdb copy is restricted to in-frame clones and leaves out a portion. The table lists around 300,000 clones, under 80% of them singletons. Sequencing used PBMCs. These receptors were collected from a female donor in good health and CMV-seronegative. Both conserved end residues are part of each CDR3. The order of the fields is V gene, D gene, clone size, J gene, CDR3 DNA, CDR3 protein. The D gene is left open where the match is weak. The listing skips clone size in some rows; elsewhere it reads once, few, many or a size class.

>TRBV20-1|NA|few|TRBJ1-1
TGCAGTGCTATGGCCACTGAAGCTTTCTTT
CSAMATEAFF
>TRBV27|NA|NA|TRBJ2-7
TGTGCCAGCAGGCCCCGGGACTCGTCCTACGAGCAGTACTTC
CASRPRDSSYEQYF
>TRBV15|NA|NA|TRBJ1-4
TGTGCCACCAGTGCTAGGGGAGGAATTCACGAAAAACTGTTTTTT
CATSARGGIHEKLFF
>TRBV6-4|NA|few|TRBJ1-1
TGTGCCAGCAGTGACCCCTTCCTCCTACAGGGTCGAGTGGACACTGAAGCTTTCTTT
CASSDPFLLQGRVDTEAFF
>TRBV19|NA|NA|TRBJ1-1
TGTGCCAGTAGTGGGCAGTTGAACACTGAAGCTTTCTTT
CASSGQLNTEAFF
>TRBV15|NA|NA|TRBJ1-2
TGTGCCACCAGCATTGACCCACAGGGCTCTTATGGCTACACCTTC
CATSIDPQGSYGYTF
>TRBV10-1|TRBD1|NA|TRBJ2-3
TGCGCCAGCAGTGAGGACAGGGGGTCGGATACGCAGTATTTT
CASSEDRGSDTQYF
>TRBV27|NA|NA|TRBJ1-2
TGTGCCAGCAGTCCCGGCAGAGGGAACTATGGCTACACCTTC
CASSPGRGNYGYTF
>TRBV30|TRBD2|NA|TRBJ2-5
TGTGCCTGGAGTCCCGGGACTAGCGGGAGGGAAGAGACCCAGTACTTC
CAWSPGTSGREETQYF
>TRBV15|NA|few|TRBJ2-7
TGTGCCACCAGCAGAGATCGGAGCCTCGGGGAGGAGCAGTACTTC
CATSRDRSLGEEQYF
>TRBV2|TRBD2|NA|TRBJ2-3
TGTGCCAGCAGCAAGAACGTAGCGGGGCTGGGGGATACGCAGTATTTT
CASSKNVAGLGDTQYF
>TRBV4-1|NA|few|TRBJ2-1
TGCGCCAGCAGCCAAGTTACGAGTGCGACCTACAATGAGCAGTTCTTC
CASSQVTSATYNEQFF
>TRBV6-5|TRBD2|once|TRBJ2-3
TGTGCCAGCAGTTCCGTAGCGGGAGGGCCAGATACGCAGTATTTT
CASSSVAGGPDTQYF
>TRBV5-1|TRBD2|NA|TRBJ2-3
TGCGCCAGCAGCACGACTAGCGGGAGGACAGATACGCAGTATTTT
CASSTTSGRTDTQYF
>TRBV27|TRBD2|NA|TRBJ2-7
TGTGCCAGCAGTTCAACGGGGGGTGGATACGAGCAGTACTTC
CASSSTGGGYEQYF
>TRBV6-5|NA|NA|TRBJ2-1
TGTGCCAGCACTCCGAGAGGGGGTGAGCAGTTCTTC
CASTPRGGEQFF
>TRBV7-3|NA|once|TRBJ1-1
TGTGCCAGCAGCTTATACTGGAGTACTGAAGCTTTCTTT
CASSLYWSTEAFF
>TRBV12-5|NA|NA|TRBJ2-5
TGTGCTAGTGCCTTAGGAGGGACCGAAGAGACCCAGTACTTC
CASALGGTEETQYF
>TRBV5-4|NA|NA|TRBJ2-7
TGTGCCAGCAGCTTCCTCCCGGGAGTAAGGACCTACGAGCAGTACTTC
CASSFLPGVRTYEQYF
>TRBV7-9|NA|NA|TRBJ2-2
TGTTCCAGCCAACCAGCGGCCGGGGAGCTGTTTTTT
CSSQPAAGELFF
>TRBV7-9|TRBD1|NA|TRBJ2-7
TGTGCCAGCAGCGCGACAGGGTTTTCCTACGAGCAGTACTTC
CASSATGFSYEQYF
>TRBV5-1|TRBD2|NA|TRBJ2-3
TGCGCCAGCAGTACAGCTAACGGGAGGACAGATACGCAGTATTTT
CASSTANGRTDTQYF
>TRBV6-4|NA|NA|TRBJ1-5
TGTGCCAGCAGTGAGGCAGGGAACCAGCCCCAGCATTTT
CASSEAGNQPQHF
>TRBV5-1|NA|NA|TRBJ2-7
TGCGCCAGCAGCTTGGGCCCGGGGGAGACCTACGAGCAGTACTTC
CASSLGPGETYEQYF
>TRBV6-6|TRBD1|NA|TRBJ2-7
TGTGCCAGCAGATCAATGGGACAGGGGGTCTACGAGCAGTACTTC
CASRSMGQGVYEQYF
>TRBV11-1|TRBD1|NA|TRBJ1-2
TGTGCCAGCAGCCCTGCAGGGGGAGCTAACTATGGCTACACCTTC
CASSPAGGANYGYTF
>TRBV9|TRBD2|once|TRBJ2-1
TGTGCCAGCAGCGTCCGGACTAGCGGGCTTGAGCAGTTCTTC
CASSVRTSGLEQFF
>TRBV5-1|NA|NA|TRBJ2-7
TGCGCCAGCAGCTTGGACGGGGTAGCGGAGATATACGAGCAGTACTTC
CASSLDGVAEIYEQYF
>TRBV6-6|NA|few|TRBJ1-1
TGTGCCAGCAGTTACTCGGACTCGACTTCAGCTTTCTTT
CASSYSDSTSAFF
>TRBV28|TRBD2|NA|TRBJ2-1
TGTGCCAGCAGTCCAGCGGGACCGAATGAGCAGTTCTTC
CASSPAGPNEQFF
>TRBV2|NA|NA|TRBJ2-5
TGTGCCAGCAGGAGAGGGCTGGAGACCCAGTACTTC
CASRRGLETQYF
>TRBV5-6|NA|NA|TRBJ2-7
TGTGCCAGCAGCTTGGGACAGCGCTCCTACGAGCAGTACTTC
CASSLGQRSYEQYF
>TRBV4-1|NA|NA|TRBJ1-6
TGCGCCAGCAGCCAAGAGGGAGCTTTGGAGAGCTCCTATAATTCACCCCTCCACTTT
CASSQEGALESSYNSPLHF
>TRBV11-2|NA|NA|TRBJ1-1
TGTGCCAGCAGCTCCCGGATGGAGGAGGACACTGAAGCTTTCTTT
CASSSRMEEDTEAFF
>TRBV6-5|NA|NA|TRBJ2-7
TGTGCCAGCAGTAGACTGGGTGGGGAGCAGTACTTC
CASSRLGGEQYF
>TRBV7-9|TRBD2|once|TRBJ2-7
TGTTCCAGCAGCTTCAGTACTAGCGGAGAACAGTACTTC
CSSSFSTSGEQYF
>TRBV5-8|TRBD2|NA|TRBJ2-2
TGTGCCAGCAGCCCGCGGGGCGGGAGGGCCCGAACCGGGGAGCTGTTTTTT
CASSPRGGRARTGELFF
>TRBV12-5|TRBD1|few|TRBJ1-2
TGTGCTAGTGGATCCGGGACAGGGGGAGGCTACACCTTC
CASGSGTGGGYTF
>TRBV2|TRBD1|NA|TRBJ1-2
TGTGCCAGCAGTGAGCGACAGGGAGGAGGCTACACCTTC
CASSERQGGGYTF
>TRBV5-4|TRBD2|NA|TRBJ2-7
TGTGCCAGCAGCCAGGAGGGACTAGCAGACGAGCAGTACTTC
CASSQEGLADEQYF
>TRBV14|NA|NA|TRBJ2-7
TGTGCCAGCAGCGACCCTAGTCGATCCTACGAGCAGTACTTC
CASSDPSRSYEQYF
>TRBV27|TRBD2|few|TRBJ2-1
TGTGCCAGCAGTTTGATCATAACCGGGACTAGCGGGAGGGGCAATGAGCAGTTCTTC
CASSLIITGTSGRGNEQFF
>TRBV27|TRBD1|NA|TRBJ2-7
TGTGCCAGCAGTTTAGGCGGACAGGGTATCGAGCAGTACTTC
CASSLGGQGIEQYF
>TRBV5-4|TRBD2|few|TRBJ2-1
TGTGCCAGCCGGACTAGCGGGACCAACAATGAGCAGTTCTTC
CASRTSGTNNEQFF
>TRBV7-9|TRBD2|NA|TRBJ2-3
TGTGCCAGCAGCTCGACTAGCGTGATGATAGATACGCAGTATTTT
CASSSTSVMIDTQYF
>TRBV6-6|NA|NA|TRBJ2-1
TGTGCCAGCAGTGGCGGGACTTATGAGCAGTTCTTC
CASSGGTYEQFF
>TRBV12-2|NA|NA|TRBJ2-2
TGTGCAAGTCGCTTATTTAAGAATTCCGGGAGGGCTGCCGGGGAGCTGTTTTTT
CASRLFKNSGRAAGELFF
>TRBV30|NA|NA|TRBJ1-3
TGTGCCTGCACCCGACAGTTACACTCTGGAAACACCATATATTTT
CACTRQLHSGNTIYF